This T cell receptor (beta chain) is from a study of CD8+CD57+ T cells in acquired aplastic anemia. Study-wide context: Sorted CD4+ and CD8+ cells gave an average of roughly 3.2 ug of DNA.

CDR3 and TCR beta VDJ profiling relied on a genomic DNA template. TCRdb redid the calling of the reads with MiXCR, one entry per CDR3 protein. The sample has around 400,000 distinct CDR3 sequences, 65% to 80% seen once; the top ten hold 3.5% to 4.5%. V lost 5 bases and J lost 8, with 12 bases in between. The germline V gene encodes CDR1 LGHNA and CDR2 YNFKEQ. The CDR3 runs to 12 residues. With regard to this clonotype: Its antigen is as yet unknown.

Study-wide points: For CD8+ Simpson's diversity, patients and controls showed no significant difference. Patients and controls shared twenty-nine CD8+ CDR3 sequences.

J is TRBJ1-1 and V is TRBV4-2; D gene unclear. Sequencing used sorted CD4+, CD8+, or CD8+CD57+ T cells (not recorded which) from PBMCs. This TCR came from a human donor in good health, serving as a control. CDR3 nucleotides: TGTGCCAGCAGCTTGGGAGATGTGGAAGCTTTCTTT. It encodes CASSLGDVEAFF.